This T cell receptor (beta chain) was recorded in a study of blood T cells in healthy people across ages. The study, taken as a whole, reports: Naive CD4+ cell counts and diversity both ran higher in long-lived than in aged donors.

Turning to this clonotype: The antigen is not known.

V lost 3 bases to trimming and J lost 6 bases; unmatched junction nucleotides: 13. The CDR3 totals 18 residues. Then a second PCR, running roughly 7 to 11 cycles, was carried out with a sample-barcoded 5' primer and a J-beta primer mix. Each TCR beta cDNA got a 12-nucleotide random molecular identifier. Researchers report that each sample yielded at least 2.5 million CDR3-containing paired-end reads. TCRdb passed the 5' RACE reads through MiXCR, listing each CDR3 protein once. Of about 1.1 million distinct CDR3 sequences in the sample, more than 30% were seen once. Total RNA was extracted at no less than 6 micrograms per sample.

The TCR originated in a man aged 18-30 years in good health. V usage is TRBV12-3 or TRBV12-4 and J usage is TRBJ2-3; 12 bases fit TRBD2. The sequenced material came from blood. CDR3 bases: TGTGCCAGCAGTTTGCAGGGACTAGCGGGTATGTGGGGCGATACGCAGTATTTT. This gives the protein CASSLQGLAGMWGDTQYF.